These T cell receptor beta chains were read from a single sample in a study of neurological immune-mediated disorders. Via MiXCR, TCRdb re-called the 5' RACE reads, giving one row per CDR3 protein. Here the sample spans some 31,000 distinct CDR3 sequences, roughly 4.4% being singletons. Sequenced material: PBMCs. All receptors come from a man between 18 and 29 years old in good health. The CDR3 runs from the conserved cysteine through the conserved F or W. A D gene is named only where the DNA matches it firmly. Only some rows state a clone size, as once, few, many or a class for expanded clones.

>TRBV28|NA|many|TRBJ2-1
TGTGCCAGCAGTTCCCCGGGGCAGTCCAATGAGCAGTTCTTC
CASSSPGQSNEQFF
>TRBV11-2|NA|many|TRBJ1-1
TGTGCCAGCAGCACTCGGGTCACTGAAGCTTTCTTT
CASSTRVTEAFF
>TRBV5-1|NA|NA|TRBJ2-5
TGCGCCAGCACGAAACACGGGGTAGGGAATTCAGAGACCCAGTACTTC
CASTKHGVGNSETQYF
>TRBV7-3|NA|many|TRBJ1-1
TGTGCCAGCAAAAGTCAGCTGGCGACTGAAGCTTTCTTT
CASKSQLATEAFF
>TRBV20-1|TRBD1|many|TRBJ2-7
TGCAGTGTCCACCCCCGGACAGGGCTTCCCTACGAGCAGTACTTC
CSVHPRTGLPYEQYF
>TRBV7-2|TRBD1|many|TRBJ1-2
TGTGCCAGCCTTTTGACAGGGTTAATGGACTATGGCTACACCTTC
CASLLTGLMDYGYTF
>TRBV3-1|NA|many|TRBJ1-2
TGTGCCAGCAGCCACGCTTTCGGCTACACCTTC
CASSHAFGYTF
>TRBV7-9|NA|many|TRBJ1-1
TGTGCCAGCAGCTTATTCTCCCCGAACACTGAAGCTTTCTTT
CASSLFSPNTEAFF
>TRBV7-8|NA|many|TRBJ2-5
TGTGCCAGCAGCTTAGGGGGACCGAACCAAGAGACCCAGTACTTC
CASSLGGPNQETQYF
>TRBV5-1|NA|once|TRBJ2-3
TGCACCAGCAGCCCGCGTGCGAGGAGCACAGATACGAAGTATTTT
CTSSPRARSTDTKYF
>TRBV12-3/TRBV12-4|NA|many|TRBJ1-2
TGTGCCAGCAGTTTCCGCAACAGTGGCTACACCTTC
CASSFRNSGYTF
>TRBV5-1|NA|medium-sized|TRBJ2-3
TGCGCCAGCAGCGAGGGATTTGACACAGATACGCAGTATTTT
CASSEGFDTDTQYF
>TRBV10-3|TRBD1|NA|TRBJ1-1
TGTGCCATCAGTGAGTGGGCAGGGGGGACTGAAGCTTTCTTT
CAISEWAGGTEAFF
>TRBV20-1|TRBD2|many|TRBJ2-1
TGCAGTGCTGTGAATAGCGGGGGCCTCTACAATGAGCAGTTCTTC
CSAVNSGGLYNEQFF
>TRBV7-2|NA|many|TRBJ2-1
TGTGCCAGCAGCTTACCCTCGGCATCAAGAGAGCAGTTCTTC
CASSLPSASREQFF
>TRBV5-1|TRBD2|many|TRBJ2-1
TGCGCCAGCAGCCGAACGACTAGCGGGGGGGCTAATGAGCAGTTCTTC
CASSRTTSGGANEQFF
>TRBV25-1|TRBD1|many|TRBJ2-2
TGTGCCAGCAGTGAAAGGGTGGCTCAGGGGGCCGGGGAGCTGTTTTTT
CASSERVAQGAGELFF
>TRBV20-1|TRBD2|many|TRBJ2-3
TGCAGTGCTAGAGATTCCTACGGGGGGGCTTTTCTCACAGATACGCAGTATTTT
CSARDSYGGAFLTDTQYF
>TRBV5-1|TRBD1|many|TRBJ2-5
TGCGCCAGCAGCCCGGGGACAGGGGTCATTCAAGAGACCCAGTACTTC
CASSPGTGVIQETQYF
>TRBV6-5|NA|many|TRBJ2-1
TGTGCCAGCAGCTCCGTATCGGTCAATGAGCAGTTCTTC
CASSSVSVNEQFF